This TCR beta chain was recovered during a study of cytomegalovirus exposure and HLA in healthy donors. Findings and caveats of the study: A few V segments could not be told apart, such as TRBV6-2 and TRBV6-3, and were left out. What was likely a sequencing artifact was a cluster of highly shared sequence variants. TCR beta sequences reportedly predicted most subjects' HLA-A and HLA-B alleles accurately. Looking again later, the authors saw that most CMV-associated TCR beta chains seemed HLA-restricted.

In regard to this clone: The target antigen is unknown.

Germline CDR1 is SGHAT and CDR2 is FQNNGV. V was clipped by 1 base and J by 2 bases; unmatched bases: 5. This CDR3 is built from 15 residues. The PCR was carried out with 60 Vbeta primers and 13 Jbeta primers. Sequencing was performed with immunoSEQ multiplex PCR; in TCRdb, only in-frame clones are kept and a portion is missing. The sample includes about 43,000 clones, 55% to 75% of them seen just once. The source of this sequence is a man in his fifties or sixties in good health and CMV-seropositive. The sequencing input was PBMCs. The genes are TRBV11-2 and TRBJ2-7; 7 bases align to TRBD1. CDR3 nucleotides: TGTGCCAGCAGCTTAGGACAGGGCCCCACCTACGAGCAGTACTTC. It translates to CASSLGQGPTYEQYF. The entire variable domain, with the rest obtained from reference TRBV11-2 and TRBJ2-7, is as follows: EAGVAQSPRYKIIEKRQSVAFWCNPISGHATLYWYQQILGQGPKLLIQFQNNGVVDDSQLPKDRFSAERLKGVDSTLKIQPAKLEDSAVYLCASSLGQGPTYEQYFGPGTRLTVT.